Each of the 26 T cell receptor beta chains below was sequenced from the same sample in a study of T cells in Graves' hyperthyroidism and ophthalmopathy. Researchers took RNA transcripts and amplified the TCR beta CDR3 regions from them. The HTBI primer set was used in a first-round RT-PCR of the TCR CDR3. TCRdb recomputed calls from the multiplex PCR reads with MiXCR, one row per CDR3 protein. Altogether hundreds of thousands of distinct CDR3 sequences are present, over 12% being singletons, with the ten largest covering around 27%. What was sequenced was blood. The source of these receptors is a man aged 45-65 years with Graves' ophthalmopathy.

The chain employs TRBV6-2 or TRBV6-3 and TRBJ1-5; maybe TRBD1 (6 bases). Germline loops: CDR1 MNHEY, CDR2 SVGEGT. The CDR3 has 14 amino acids. V was trimmed by 7 bases and J by 3 bases, leaving 13 bases between them. CDR3 sequence (DNA): TGTGCCAGCACCCCACAGGGAATCAATCAGCCCCAGCATTTT. Amino acid sequence: CASTPQGINQPQHF.

J is TRBJ2-3 and V is TRBV10-2; no clear D gene. The CDR3 consists of 13 residues. Deletions cut 7 bases from V and 2 bases from J, with 10 bases between. From germline, CDR1 is WSHSY and CDR2 SAAADI. The CDR3 bases are TGCGCCAGCACCCCTAGAGACACAGATACGCAGTATTTT. Its translation is CASTPRDTDTQYF.

The chain carries TRBV4-1 and TRBJ2-6, with D tentatively TRBD1 (6 bases). CDR3 size: 18 residues. The germline V gene encodes CDR1 MGHRA and CDR2 YSYEKL. Trimming shortened V by 0 bases and J by 4 bases, and 16 bases separated the two germline ends. This CDR3 is CASSQDSAGALGANVLTF. The CDR3 region has the DNA TGCGCCAGCAGCCAAGATTCGGCAGGGGCGCTCGGGGCCAACGTCCTGACTTTC.

Many counts were recorded for this clonotype. The gene calls are TRBV5-5 and TRBJ2-5; 7 positions agree with TRBD1. J lost 2 bases, V lost 2 bases, and 9 bases had no gene match. This CDR3 comprises 16 residues. CDR1 SGHKS and CDR2 YYEKEE come from the germline V gene (reference sequence). The CDR3 region is CASSLSPSTGQETQYF. CDR3 DNA: TGTGCCAGCAGCTTAAGCCCCTCGACAGGGCAAGAGACCCAGTACTTC.

V gene TRBV5-1 combines with J gene TRBJ2-2, with D maybe TRBD1 (6 bases). CDR1 is SGHRS, CDR2 YFSETQ, per germline. With 5 bases removed from V and 4 bases from J, the gap between germline ends came to 18 bases. The CDR3 has 16 amino acids. For the CDR3, the DNA is TGCGCCAGCAGACCACGTCGGGACAAGATCACCGGGGAGCTGTTTTTT. Protein sequence: CASRPRRDKITGELFF.

This clonotype showed up just a few times. The chain has TRBV7-2 and TRBJ2-1; D gene unclear. Trimming cost V 2 bases and J 4 bases, with 15 bases left between them. Germline values: CDR1 SGHTA, CDR2 FQGNSA. This CDR3 is 16 amino acids long. The CDR3 DNA is TGTGCCAGCAGCTTACAACCGGGCAAAGGGTACAATGAGCAGTTCTTC. Translated, it gives CASSLQPGKGYNEQFF.

The rearrangement joins TRBV10-1 to TRBJ2-3; 14 bases fit TRBD2. J was trimmed by 5 bases and V by 0 bases; bases with no gene match: 13. This CDR3 region has 20 residues. Germline V lookup: CDR1 WNHNN, CDR2 SYGVQD (reference sequence). This CDR3 is CASSESGTSGSRFHIDTQYF. In DNA form, the CDR3 reads TGCGCCAGCAGTGAGTCGGGGACTAGCGGGAGTCGGTTCCACATAGATACGCAGTATTTT.

This clonotype was recorded a few times. The DNA for the CDR3 is TGTGCCAGCAGTCCCCGACCGATCAATGAAAAACTGTTTTTT. Translation gives CASSPRPINEKLFF. The J gene is TRBJ1-4, the V gene TRBV6-1; no clear D gene. V was pared by 5 bases and J by 5 bases, with 12 bases between. The germline CDR1 and CDR2 sequences are MNHNS and SASEGT. The CDR3 spans 14 residues.

The V and J genes are TRBV6-2 or TRBV6-3 and TRBJ1-5; tentative D call: TRBD1 (5 bases). This CDR3 contains 16 residues. V was shortened by 2 bases and J by 7 bases, with 18 bases between the two germline ends. Germline V gives CDR1 MNHEY, CDR2 SVGEGT. Here the CDR3 DNA reads TGTGCCAGCAGTTACATCCGGCCCAGGGATGGCCAGCCCCAGCATTTT. It yields the protein CASSYIRPRDGQPQHF.

This clonotype was found many times. The chain recombines TRBV3-1 with TRBJ2-1; 8 bases fit TRBD1. Germline CDR1 is LGHDT and CDR2 is YNNKEL (reference sequence). V lost 3 bases, J lost 2 bases, and 3 bases stayed unmatched. This CDR3 is built from 15 residues. CDR3 sequence (DNA): TGTGCCAGCAGCCAGGGGACAGGCACCTACAATGAGCAGTTCTTC. Amino acids: CASSQGTGTYNEQFF.

Turning to this clonotype: This may arise from a read error, as a much more abundant clone is one base away. The chain links TRBV27 to TRBJ1-5, with no clear D. This CDR3 spans 15 amino acids. Germline CDR1 and CDR2: MNHEY and SMNVEV (reference sequence). The CDR3 DNA reads TGTGCCAGCAGTACCAAGACTCATGGCAATCAGCCCCGGCATTTT. Translating gives CASSTKTHGNQPRHF.

This clonotype appeared many times. Here the CDR3 reads CASSSLLGSGEQYF. The CDR3 nucleotides are TGTGCCAGCAGTTCCTTACTAGGCTCCGGCGAGCAGTACTTC. The chain links TRBV27 to TRBJ2-7; D possibly corresponds to TRBD2 (5 bases). CDR1 and CDR2 from the germline V gene are MNHEY and SMNVEV (reference sequence). Trimming stripped 4 bases from V and 6 bases from J, with 16 bases between. The CDR3 covers 14 residues.

This clonotype was seen many times. This rearrangement joins TRBV5-1 to TRBJ2-7, with D perhaps matching TRBD1 (5 bases). Per germline, CDR1 SGHRS and CDR2 YFSETQ. The CDR3 spans 14 residues. Trimming cost V 4 bases and J 1 base, with 12 bases left between them. This CDR3 is CASSDYRPSYEQYF. The CDR3 DNA reads TGCGCCAGCAGCGATTACAGGCCTTCCTACGAGCAGTACTTC.

In its sample, this clonotype was seen a few times. This chain connects TRBV10-3 to TRBJ2-5, with D possibly being TRBD2 (5 bases). Germline V lookup: CDR1 ENHRY, CDR2 SYGVKD. Trimming took 3 bases from V and 8 from J, leaving 7 bases between them. CDR3 length equals 11 residues. Here the CDR3 DNA reads TGTGCCATCAGTGATGGAGGAACCCAGTACTTC. Encoded protein: CAISDGGTQYF.

This clonotype was counted at least ten times. This chain links TRBV3-1 with TRBJ1-1; D gene uncertain. CDR1 and CDR2 (germline): LGHDT, YNNKEL (reference sequence). CDR3 length: 17 amino acids. V dropped 1 base and J dropped 1 base, with 16 bases sitting between them. Here the CDR3 reads CASSQAVFRARNTEAFF. CDR3 nucleotides: TGTGCCAGCAGCCAAGCAGTATTTCGGGCAAGGAACACTGAAGCTTTCTTT. Based on the CDR3 plus reference TRBV3-1 and TRBJ1-1, the full variable domain is DTAVSQTPKYLVTQMGNDKSIKCEQNLGHDTMYWYKQDSKKFLKIMFSYNNKELIINETVPNRFSPKSPDKAHLNLHINSLELGDSAVYFCASSQAVFRARNTEAFFGQGTRLTVV.

This clonotype has just a few counts. This chain links TRBV6-1 with TRBJ2-1; tentative D call: TRBD2 (5 bases). V dropped 6 bases and J dropped 2 bases, with 14 bases sitting between them. Germline CDR1 MNHNS, CDR2 SASEGT. CDR3 length: 15 residues. The CDR3 bases are TGTGCCAGCAGGGGCGGGTATTCAACCTACAATGAGCAGTTCTTC. Translated, it gives CASRGGYSTYNEQFF.

There are many counts of this clonotype. V usage is TRBV11-2 and J usage is TRBJ2-7; D gene unclear. The length of the CDR3 is 12 residues. The germline gives CDR1 SGHAT, CDR2 FQNNGV. The V end lost 2 bases, the J end lost 3 bases, and 5 bases lay between the germline ends. The chain's CDR3 is CASSLFFYEQYF. CDR3 nucleotide sequence: TGTGCCAGCAGCTTATTTTTCTACGAGCAGTACTTC.

The table lists this clonotype with many counts. The rearrangement links TRBV12-3 or TRBV12-4 to TRBJ2-7; 10 bases line up with TRBD2. The J segment lost 4 bases and the V segment lost 6 bases, leaving 12 bases of the junction unmatched. The CDR3 runs 16 residues. The CDR3 spells CASRASGRAGRYEQYF. The CDR3 nucleotides read TGTGCCAGCAGAGCAAGCGGGAGGGCCGGTAGGTACGAGCAGTACTTC.

This clonotype has a count of ten or more. The genes are TRBV3-1 and TRBJ2-5; TRBD2 matches at 10 bases. J gave up 5 bases and V 0 bases, and 3 bases lay outside the gene matches. The CDR3 loop spans 15 amino acids. Germline values: CDR1 LGHDT, CDR2 YNNKEL (reference sequence). The CDR3, as DNA: TGTGCCAGCAGCCAAGAGGGACTAGCGTATGAGACCCAGTACTTC. Translated, it gives CASSQEGLAYETQYF.

The sample holds many counts of this clonotype. The gene calls are TRBV9 and TRBJ2-5; TRBD2 matches 7 bases. The CDR3 is 15 amino acids. Germline-derived CDR1 and CDR2 are SGDLS and YYNGEE. J lost 5 bases, V lost 4 bases, and 11 bases had no gene match. CDR3 nucleotide sequence: TGTGCCAGCAGCCTAACACCGACGCGGGGGGAGACCCAGTACTTC. Translated, it gives CASSLTPTRGETQYF.

Notes on this clonotype: One end of the junction varies from germline; a read error may be responsible. The V and J genes are TRBV5-1 and TRBJ1-6; D perhaps matches TRBD1 (6 bases). The CDR3 sequence is 15 residues long. Germline-derived CDR1 and CDR2 are SGHRS and YFSETQ. The CDR3: CASSLDSAGNSPLHF. CDR3 DNA sequence: TGTGCCAGCAGCTTGGACAGCGCGGGGAATTCACCCCTCCACTTT.

The sample holds many counts of this clonotype. The chain couples TRBV29-1 to TRBJ1-1; no clear D gene. Germline CDR1 reads SQVTM; CDR2 reads ANQGSEA. This CDR3 has 13 residues. V lost 4 bases and J 1 base, leaving 10 bases between the germline ends. The CDR3 loop is CSVAAGRNTEAFF. CDR3 bases: TGCAGCGTTGCCGCCGGGAGGAACACTGAAGCTTTCTTT. The full variable domain, with the rest looked up from reference TRBV29-1 and TRBJ1-1, is SAVISQKPSRDICQRGTSLTIQCQVDSQVTMMFWYRQQPGQSLTLIATANQGSEATYESGFVIDKFPISRPNLTFSTLTVSNMSPEDSSIYLCSVAAGRNTEAFFGQGTRLTVV.

The chain uses TRBV7-9 and TRBJ2-1, with 8 nucleotides matching TRBD2. Looked up from germline, CDR1 is SEHNR and CDR2 is FQNEAQ (reference sequence). The V and J ends lost 6 bases and 5 bases, in that order; junction bases with no gene match: 9. The CDR3 has 15 amino acids. The CDR3 DNA reads TGTGCCAGCAGTCCGGGACTAGGAAATCACAATGAGCAGTTCTTC. Translating gives CASSPGLGNHNEQFF.

For this clonotype: This may be a read error: a much more frequent sequence differs by one nucleotide. The rearrangement uses TRBV30 and TRBJ1-1; D is ambiguous. CDR1 is GTSNPN and CDR2 is SVGIG in the germline V gene (reference sequence). CDR3 size: 16 residues. V lost 5 bases and J lost 5, with 24 bases in between. The CDR3 loop reads CAWVGLGVRGSTEAFF. For the CDR3, the DNA is TGTGCCTGGGTAGGGTTGGGAGTGCGCGGTAGTACTGAAGCTTTCTTT.

This clonotype was found a few times. The V gene is TRBV11-3, the J gene TRBJ2-1; 10 nucleotides match TRBD2. From germline, CDR1 is SGHNT and CDR2 YENEEA. This CDR3 has 15 amino acids. The junction had 8 bases not matched to a gene; V was cut back by 4 bases and J by 8 bases. The CDR3, as DNA: TGTGCCAGCAGCTCCACAGCGGGAGGGCGCGATGAGCAGTTCTTC. Its protein product is CASSSTAGGRDEQFF.

This clonotype has only a few counts. The CDR3 spells CASSSSHNEQFF. CDR3 DNA: TGCGCCAGCAGTTCGTCCCACAATGAGCAGTTCTTC. V and J are TRBV5-1 and TRBJ2-1, with D unresolved. V lost 5 bases and J 5 bases, leaving 8 bases between the germline ends. The CDR3 is 12 amino acids. CDR1 SGHRS and CDR2 YFSETQ come from the germline V gene.